Following are 22 T cell receptor beta chains from one sample sequenced in a study of blood T cell repertoires in COVID-19. TCRdb keeps only in-frame clones here, not all; method: immunoSEQ multiplex PCR. The data show 150,000 to 200,000 clones, 70% to 90% seen once. Sequencing input: peripheral blood. The receptors come from a middle-aged man who had recovered from COVID-19.

J is TRBJ2-1 and V is TRBV24-1; D perhaps matches TRBD1 (6 bases). This CDR3 is 16 amino acids long. The germline gives CDR1 KGHDR, CDR2 SFDVKD. Trimming removed 5 bases at V and 10 bases at J, with 23 bases between. In nucleotides, the CDR3 is TGTGCCACCAGTGGCCCGAACAGGGCTGGATTTTGGGAGCAGTTCTTC. It translates to CATSGPNRAGFWEQFF.

V gene TRBV6-2 or TRBV6-3 combines with J gene TRBJ1-1; no clear D. The V and J ends lost 5 bases and 5 bases respectively, with 15 bases between them. CDR3 length: 14 amino acids. The germline gives CDR1 MNHEY, CDR2 SVGEGT. CDR3 in amino acids: CASSPLTSTTEAFF. DNA of the CDR3: TGTGCCAGCAGTCCCTTAACTTCCACTACTGAAGCTTTCTTT.

Only one count was recorded for this clone. The V call is TRBV7-9, the J call TRBJ2-7; 8 bases are shared with TRBD1. Germline CDR1 SEHNR, CDR2 FQNEAQ (reference sequence). The length of the CDR3 is 13 residues. V lost 5 bases, J lost 3 bases, and 3 bases stayed unmatched. The CDR3 DNA reads TGTGCCAGCAGCCCCGGGACAGGCTACGAGCAGTACTTC. Its translation: CASSPGTGYEQYF.

This clone was found a few times. The rearrangement uses TRBV7-6 and TRBJ2-6; 7 nucleotides agree with TRBD1. In germline, CDR1 is SGHVS, CDR2 FNYEAQ. The CDR3 sequence is 17 residues long. V trimming: 5 bases; J trimming: 0 bases; junction bases outside the gene matches: 7. This CDR3 is CASSVTGSTSGANVLTF. Here the CDR3 DNA reads TGTGCCAGCAGCGTGACAGGGAGCACCTCTGGGGCCAACGTCCTGACTTTC.

This chain's CDR3 is CASSRQDANNEKLFF. CDR3 DNA sequence: TGTGCCAGCAGCCGACAGGACGCTAATAATGAAAAACTGTTTTTT. The chain uses TRBV6-5 and TRBJ1-4; D is perhaps TRBD1 (6 bases). The CDR3 consists of 15 residues. Germline values: CDR1 MNHEY, CDR2 SVGAGI. The V and J ends lost 6 bases and 4 bases respectively, with 15 bases between them.

The chain joins TRBV11-2 to TRBJ1-6, with D perhaps TRBD1 (5 bases). Germline V CDR1 and CDR2: SGHAT, FQNNGV. The length of the CDR3 is 15 residues. Trimming took 1 base from V and 10 from J, leaving 14 bases between them. CDR3 sequence: CASSLGAQRGSPLHF. For the CDR3, the DNA is TGTGCCAGCAGCTTAGGGGCCCAAAGGGGCTCACCCCTCCACTTT. Full variable domain (remainder filled in from reference TRBV11-2 and TRBJ1-6): EAGVAQSPRYKIIEKRQSVAFWCNPISGHATLYWYQQILGQGPKLLIQFQNNGVVDDSQLPKDRFSAERLKGVDSTLKIQPAKLEDSAVYLCASSLGAQRGSPLHFGNGTRLTVT.

This clone was seen a handful of times. This sequence joins TRBV10-3 and TRBJ1-4; TRBD1 agrees at 8 bases. J was trimmed by 11 bases and V by 6 bases; bases with no gene match: 14. The CDR3 has 15 amino acids. CDR1 is ENHRY and CDR2 is SYGVKD in the germline V gene. The DNA for the CDR3 is TGTGCCATCAGCCCCGACAGGGGATCAAGTGAGAAACTGTTTTTT. Encoded protein: CAISPDRGSSEKLFF.

The chain is built from TRBV6-7 and TRBJ2-5; TRBD2 is a possible D gene (7 bases). TRBV6-7 is assigned to the ORF class and has an uncertain function. This CDR3 has 14 residues. Trimming removed 2 bases from V and 4 bases from J, with 11 bases in between. CDR3 sequence: CASSYRGGLETQYF. The CDR3 DNA reads TGTGCCAGCAGTTACAGGGGGGGCCTAGAGACCCAGTACTTC.

This clone has more than one count but fewer than ten. The chain employs TRBV10-1 and TRBJ2-7; the match to TRBD1 covers 8 bases. The V segment lost 7 bases and the J segment 2 bases; nucleotides outside the gene matches: 10. This CDR3 spans 15 amino acids. Germline V gives CDR1 WNHNN, CDR2 SYGVQD (reference sequence). CDR3 bases: TGCGCCAGCAAACAACCGGGACAGGAGACCTACGAGCAGTACTTC. It codes for CASKQPGQETYEQYF.

The chain uses TRBV19 and TRBJ2-2, with TRBD1 matching 9 bases. This CDR3 is built from 16 residues. The V gene's germline CDR1 is LNHDA and CDR2 SQIVND (reference sequence). V trimming: 3 bases; J trimming: 5 bases; junction bases outside the gene matches: 7. CDR3 DNA: TGTGCCAGTAGTATCCCCGGGACAGGGCGTACCGGGGAGCTGTTTTTT. It specifies CASSIPGTGRTGELFF.

The rearrangement links TRBV4-2 to TRBJ2-2; D remains ambiguous. Trimming took 4 bases from V and 8 from J, leaving 17 bases between them. CDR1 is LGHNA and CDR2 is YNFKEQ in the germline V gene. The CDR3 spans 15 residues. CDR3 sequence (DNA): TGTGCCAGCAGCCTCCGAAAACCAGAGGCGGGGGAGCTGTTTTTT. It codes for CASSLRKPEAGELFF.

The chain combines TRBV29-1 with TRBJ1-1; D may be TRBD1 (6 bases). CDR3 length equals 12 residues. Germline lookup yields CDR1 SQVTM and CDR2 ANQGSEA. V gave up 2 bases and J gave up 9 bases, with 13 bases separating them. The CDR3 bases are TGCAGCGTTGAACCGGACAGTGCGAAAGCTTTCTTT. It encodes CSVEPDSAKAFF.

The genes are TRBV30 and TRBJ2-1; D is possibly TRBD2 (5 bases). Trimming pared 2 bases from V and 0 bases from J, leaving 11 bases between. CDR1 is GTSNPN, CDR2 SVGIG, per germline (reference sequence). The CDR3 is 15 residues long. The CDR3 region has the DNA TGTGCCTGGAGTCCCTCAAGCGGCTCCTACAATGAGCAGTTCTTC. The encoded protein is CAWSPSSGSYNEQFF. Filled out from reference TRBV30 and TRBJ2-1, the complete variable domain reads SQTIHQWPATLVQPVGSPLSLECTVEGTSNPNLYWYRQAAGRGLQLLFYSVGIGQISSEVPQNLSASRPQDRQFILSSKKLLLSDSGFYLCAWSPSSGSYNEQFFGPGTRLTVL.

The chain joins TRBV6-4 to TRBJ2-7; possible D gene TRBD2, 6 bases. Trimming shortened V by 8 bases and J by 7 bases, and 18 bases separated the two germline ends. Germline V gene data show CDR1 as MRHNA and CDR2 as SNTAGT. This CDR3 spans 13 amino acids. As DNA, the CDR3 is TGTGCCAGCCCGGACTGGGTGGGGAGGGAGCAGTACTTC. Protein sequence: CASPDWVGREQYF.

This chain connects TRBV7-9 to TRBJ2-7, with 9 bases identical to TRBD2. Germline V gene data show CDR1 as SEHNR and CDR2 as FQNEAQ (reference sequence). J was trimmed by 6 bases and V by 7 bases; bases with no gene match: 7. The CDR3 contains 13 residues. The CDR3 loop reads CASTDSGRLEQYF. The DNA of the CDR3 is TGTGCCAGCACGGACAGCGGGAGGCTCGAGCAGTACTTC. Drawing the rest from reference TRBV7-9 and TRBJ2-7, the complete variable domain is DTGVSQNPRHKITKRGQNVTFRCDPISEHNRLYWYRQTLGQGPEFLTYFQNEAQLEKSRLLSDRFSAERPKGSFSTLEIQRTEQGDSAMYLCASTDSGRLEQYFGPGTRLTVT.

The CDR3 sequence: CASSSGQGTDTQYF. In DNA form, the CDR3 reads TGTGCCAGCAGTTCTGGACAGGGGACAGATACGCAGTATTTT. The rearrangement links TRBV27 to TRBJ2-3; 9 bases are a match to TRBD1. The J segment lost 3 bases and the V segment lost 4 bases, leaving 2 bases of the junction unmatched. Germline CDR1 is MNHEY and CDR2 is SMNVEV (reference sequence). The CDR3 length is 14 residues.

This clone occurred once. The chain employs TRBV10-3 and TRBJ2-5, with TRBD1 as a possible D gene (5 bases). The CDR3 is 12 amino acids. In germline, CDR1 is ENHRY, CDR2 SYGVKD. The ends were cut back, 6 bases at V and 5 bases at J, with 10 bases in the middle. The CDR3 spells CAISGQEETQYF. In DNA form, the CDR3 reads TGTGCCATCAGCGGACAAGAGGAGACCCAGTACTTC.

The chain recombines TRBV29-1 with TRBJ1-4; TRBD1 matches 8 bases. This CDR3 region has 14 residues. Germline CDR1 is SQVTM and CDR2 is ANQGSEA. Trimming removed 7 bases from V and 3 bases from J; junction bases left unmatched: 7. Here the CDR3 DNA reads TGCAGCGGTGGACAGGGTGCGTCTAATGAAAAACTGTTTTTT. Translation: CSGGQGASNEKLFF.

With respect to this clone: The junction does not match germline at one end; this may be a read error. The CDR3 coding sequence is TGTGCCAGCAGGGAAGGACAGTACGAGCAGTACTTC. It specifies CASREGQYEQYF. V usage is TRBV6-1 and J usage is TRBJ2-7, with D maybe TRBD1 (6 bases). The CDR3 has 12 residues. Germline V lookup: CDR1 MNHNS, CDR2 SASEGT.

This clone turned up a few times. J is TRBJ2-4 and V is TRBV7-3; 12 bases are a match to TRBD1. CDR1 and CDR2 from the germline V gene are SGHTA and FQGTGA. The trim removed 6 bases at V and 3 bases at J, leaving 12 bases unmatched. The CDR3 is made up of 18 amino acids. The chain's CDR3 is CASRWRDRGLFSKNIQYF. CDR3 in DNA: TGTGCCAGCAGATGGCGGGACAGGGGGCTTTTTAGCAAAAACATTCAGTACTTC.

The gene calls are TRBV7-2 and TRBJ2-3; 10 bases align to TRBD2. V shed 6 bases, J shed 0 bases, and the junction held 6 bases outside the gene matches. The CDR3 sequence is 16 residues long. CDR1 and CDR2 from the germline V gene are SGHTA and FQGNSA. CDR3 bases: TGTGCCAGCAGGCGGCCGGGACTAGCGAGCACAGATACGCAGTATTTT. It is translated as CASRRPGLASTDTQYF.

This chain connects TRBV3-1 (or the pseudogene TRBV3-2) to TRBJ1-2, with D possibly being TRBD1 (6 bases). The CDR3 sequence is 13 residues long. The germline V gene encodes CDR1 LGHDT and CDR2 YNNKEL (reference sequence). V was cut by 3 bases and J by 7 bases, with 12 bases left in between. The DNA of the CDR3 is TGTGCCAGCAGCCATGGGACCAGGGGTGGCTACACCTTC. Translated: CASSHGTRGGYTF.